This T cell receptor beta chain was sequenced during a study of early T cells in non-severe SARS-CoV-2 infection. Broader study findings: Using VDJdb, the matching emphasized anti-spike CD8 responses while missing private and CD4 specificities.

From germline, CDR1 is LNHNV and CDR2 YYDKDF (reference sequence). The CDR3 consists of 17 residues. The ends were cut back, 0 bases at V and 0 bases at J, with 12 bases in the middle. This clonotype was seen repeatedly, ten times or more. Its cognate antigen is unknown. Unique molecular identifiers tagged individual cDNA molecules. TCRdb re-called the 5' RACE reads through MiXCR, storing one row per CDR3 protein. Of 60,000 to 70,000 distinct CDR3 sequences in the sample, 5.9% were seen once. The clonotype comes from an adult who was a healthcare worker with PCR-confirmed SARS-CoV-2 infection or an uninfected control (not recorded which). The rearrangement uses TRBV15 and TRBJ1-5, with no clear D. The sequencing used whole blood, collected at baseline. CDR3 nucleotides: TGTGCCACCAGCAGAGATAGGGCGGGTTTTAGCAATCAGCCCCAGCATTTT. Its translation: CATSRDRAGFSNQPQHF.